Following are 5 T cell receptor beta chains from one sample sequenced in a study of blood T cell repertoires in COVID-19. The repertoire was sequenced with immunoSEQ multiplex PCR; TCRdb's copy has only in-frame clones and lacks some. Of 250,000 or so clones detected, 70% to 85% appear once; the ten largest clones hold approximately 1.9%. Sequenced sample: peripheral blood. The source is a woman of 80 years or more with acute or convalescent COVID-19.

The rearrangement links TRBV7-8 to TRBJ2-1; TRBD2 matches at 10 bases. The CDR3 consists of 16 residues. J lost 3 bases, V lost 3 bases, and 5 bases had no gene match. Germline V gives CDR1 SGHVS, CDR2 FQNEAQ. CDR3 DNA: TGTGCCAGCAGCTTCCTAGCGGGAGCGGTCTACAATGAGCAGTTCTTC. Translated: CASSFLAGAVYNEQFF.

The chain links TRBV6-6 to TRBJ1-5; a possible D gene is TRBD1 (6 bases). Germline CDR1 MNHNY, CDR2 SVGAGI (reference sequence). V lost 7 bases and J 4 bases, leaving 14 bases between the germline ends. The CDR3 covers 14 residues. The CDR3, as DNA: TGTGCCAGCACTTATGGACAGCCGAATCAGCCCCAGCATTTT. Protein sequence: CASTYGQPNQPQHF.

The chain carries TRBV4-3 and TRBJ1-4; 7 bases agree with TRBD1. V lost 5 bases, J lost 8 bases, and 8 bases stayed unmatched. This CDR3 has 14 amino acids. CDR1 is LGHNA and CDR2 is YSLEER in the germline V gene. CDR3 coding DNA: TGCGCCAGCAGCTTCGGACAGGCAGGGGAAAAACTGTTTTTT. Amino acid sequence: CASSFGQAGEKLFF.

J is TRBJ1-5 and V is TRBV5-6; 7 bases fit TRBD1. This CDR3 spans 13 amino acids. Per germline, CDR1 SGHDT and CDR2 YYEEEE. J was trimmed by 3 bases and V by 4 bases; bases with no gene match: 1. Here the CDR3 reads CASSRGPNQPQHF. CDR3 sequence (DNA): TGTGCCAGCAGCAGGGGGCCCAATCAGCCCCAGCATTTT.

The genes are TRBV6-2 or TRBV6-3 and TRBJ1-3; D gene unclear. Between the trimmed V and J ends, which lost 6 bases and 4 bases, there was a span of 16 bases. The CDR3 runs 15 residues. Germline V gives CDR1 MNHEY, CDR2 SVGEGT. The CDR3 coding sequence is TGTGCCAGCAGCAACTCCCGAGGAGGCGGAAACACCATATATTTT. Amino acids: CASSNSRGGGNTIYF.